Listed below are T cell receptor beta chains from one sample, sequenced in a study of CD8 T cells in ankylosing spondylitis. Each CDR3 protein gets one entry after TCRdb re-called the 5' RACE reads with MiXCR. The sample has about 96,000 distinct CDR3 sequences; about 8.1% are singletons. Sequences were obtained from blood, either unsorted or a sorted T cell fraction (not recorded which). The receptors here all came from a male donor with ankylosing spondylitis or in good health (not recorded which). CDR3s include the opening cysteine and the closing phenylalanine or tryptophan. A D gene is named only where the DNA matches it firmly. A row's size may be missing; if present it is once, few, many or a size class.

D	size	V	J	DNA	CDR3
-	many	TRBV3-1	TRBJ1-1	TGTGCCAGCAGCCAAGTGGGGGGGCAGTTTGAAGCTTTCTTT	CASSQVGGQFEAFF
-	many	TRBV7-2	TRBJ1-6	TGTGCCAGCAGCTTAGGCGCGGGGGCCAATTCACCCCTCCACTTT	CASSLGAGANSPLHF
-	few	TRBV3-1	TRBJ2-7	TGTGCCAGCAGCCAAGATATACAGTTGACCTACGAGCAGTACTTC	CASSQDIQLTYEQYF
TRBD1	many	TRBV7-2	TRBJ1-2	TGTGCCAGCAGCTTCGGACAGGGGGACGGCTACACCTTC	CASSFGQGDGYTF
TRBD2	many	TRBV28	TRBJ2-5	TGTGCCAGCAGTTTAGCGGGGGGGCCCCACGAGACCCAGTACTTC	CASSLAGGPHETQYF
TRBD1	many	TRBV9	TRBJ2-3	TGTGCCAGCAGCGTAACGGGACAGCCCGCAGATACGCAGTATTTT	CASSVTGQPADTQYF
-	few	TRBV7-2	TRBJ2-7	TGTGCCAGCAGCACCCCAACAGCGGGCGAGCAGTACTTC	CASSTPTAGEQYF
-	-	TRBV28	TRBJ1-5	TGTGCCGGCAGTTTCAGGCCACGGCAGCCCCAGCATTTT	CAGSFRPRQPQHF
-	many	TRBV24-1	TRBJ2-3	TGTGCCACCAGCGGACTGGACTTACGCACAGATACGCAGTATTTT	CATSGLDLRTDTQYF
-	few	TRBV3-1	TRBJ2-3	TGTGCCAGCAGGGTAGCAGATACGCAGTATTTT	CASRVADTQYF
-	many	TRBV5-1	TRBJ2-1	TGCGCCAGCAGCTTGGAGCATGAGCAGTTCTTC	CASSLEHEQFF
-	few	TRBV6-5	TRBJ1-5	TGTGCCAGCAGTTACGGTGAGGCTGGTCAGCCCCAGCATTTT	CASSYGEAGQPQHF
-	many	TRBV7-6	TRBJ2-2	TGTGCCAGTAAGAGGACGGCCGGGGAGCTGTTTTTT	CASKRTAGELFF
TRBD2	many	TRBV20-1	TRBJ2-3	TGCAGTGCCCGTCTAGCGGGAGGCACAGATACGCAGTATTTT	CSARLAGGTDTQYF
-	many	TRBV7-9	TRBJ1-4	TGTGCCAGCAGCTTAGGGGAGGGGACGGCGAATGAAAAACTGTTTTTT	CASSLGEGTANEKLFF
-	many	TRBV29-1	TRBJ2-1	TGCAGCGTAGAATTCGGGGGTCGGTTCTTC	CSVEFGGRFF
-	-	TRBV3-1	TRBJ2-2	TGTGCCAGCAGCCAAGACCTCCGGGCCGGGGAGCTGTTTTTT	CASSQDLRAGELFF
-	many	TRBV7-3	TRBJ2-5	TGTGCCAGCAGCTACCGGGGCGTGGTAGGGCAAGAGACCCAGTACTTC	CASSYRGVVGQETQYF
-	few	TRBV2	TRBJ2-7	TGTGCCAGCGAACTTCTTGGGGGGTTGACTTTCTCCTACGAGCAGTACTTC	CASELLGGLTFSYEQYF
TRBD1	many	TRBV5-1	TRBJ1-4	TGCGCCAGCAGCTTGGACCCTCCGGGACAGGGTAATGAAAAACTGTTTTTT	CASSLDPPGQGNEKLFF
-	many	TRBV5-1	TRBJ2-6	TGCGCCAGCAGCTTGGCCCCAGACACTGGGGCCAACGTCCTGACTTTC	CASSLAPDTGANVLTF
-	many	TRBV12-3/TRBV12-4	TRBJ1-1	TGTGCCAGCAGTGGTGGGTTGGGGTTCACTGAAGCTTTCTTT	CASSGGLGFTEAFF
-	many	TRBV12-3/TRBV12-4	TRBJ1-3	TGTGCCAGCAGTCTCCGCTCTGGAAACACCATATATTTT	CASSLRSGNTIYF
TRBD1	many	TRBV5-6	TRBJ2-3	TGTGCCAGCAGCCAAGGGACAGGGGGAACAGATACGCAGTATTTT	CASSQGTGGTDTQYF
-	many	TRBV6-5	TRBJ1-2	TGTGCCAGCAGTTACTCGCCAGATTCCTATGGCTACACCTTC	CASSYSPDSYGYTF
-	-	TRBV14	TRBJ1-6	TGTGCCAGCAGCCCCTCCCTAAATTCACCCCTCCACTTT	CASSPSLNSPLHF
-	many	TRBV5-1	TRBJ2-7	TGCGCCAGCAGCAGGCGGCAGTCCCCCTACGAGCAGTACTTC	CASSRRQSPYEQYF
-	many	TRBV5-1	TRBJ1-4	TGCGCCAGCAGACGTGACGGAGCAACTAATGAAAAACTGTTTTTT	CASRRDGATNEKLFF
-	-	TRBV7-9	TRBJ2-7	TGTGCCAGCAGCGGGCGGGACAGCTCCTACGAGCAGTACTTC	CASSGRDSSYEQYF
TRBD2	-	TRBV7-2	TRBJ2-3	TGTGCCAGCAGCTTAGTTGAGACTAGCCCCCCAGATACGCAGTATTTT	CASSLVETSPPDTQYF
-	many	TRBV27	TRBJ2-7	TGTGCCAGCAGTTTAAACGGAATGTACGAGCAGTACTTC	CASSLNGMYEQYF
-	many	TRBV12-3/TRBV12-4	TRBJ2-1	TGTGCCAGCAGCCCTCCCCTCGGTGGGTTGAATGAGCAGTTCTTC	CASSPPLGGLNEQFF
-	few	TRBV18	TRBJ2-5	TGTGCCAGCTCACCATCGTACCAAGAGACCCAGTACTTC	CASSPSYQETQYF
-	-	TRBV7-8	TRBJ2-5	TGTGCCAGCAGCTACCAGGGGAAAGAGACCCAGTACTTC	CASSYQGKETQYF
-	many	TRBV29-1	TRBJ2-5	TGCAGCGTCCGACCACAGGATTTGAAGACCCAGTACTTC	CSVRPQDLKTQYF